One sample yielded the 13 T cell receptor beta chains listed below, sequenced in a study of monozygotic twins with cystic fibrosis. The table came from immunoSEQ multiplex PCR; TCRdb's copy has only in-frame clones and leaves some out. The table lists around 11,000 clones, roughly 96% of them singletons. The sequencing input was blood. These TCRs come from a boy between 10 and 17 years old with cystic fibrosis.

V usage is TRBV11-1 and J usage is TRBJ1-2; no definite D call. V was shortened by 0 bases and J by 2 bases, with 7 bases between the two germline ends. The CDR3 contains 14 residues. CDR1 is SGHAT and CDR2 is FQDESV in the germline V gene (reference sequence). CDR3 bases: TGTGCCAGCAGCTTAGCAGCGCGGAACTATGGCTACACCTTC. Translating gives CASSLAARNYGYTF.

This clone has just one count. The chain couples TRBV20-1 to TRBJ2-7; D is unresolved. The germline CDR1 and CDR2 sequences are DFQATT and SNEGSKA (reference sequence). Trimming took 6 bases from V and 5 from J, leaving 11 bases between them. The length of the CDR3 is 11 residues. CDR3 sequence: CSAPLGHEQYF. The CDR3 coding sequence is TGCAGTGCACCCTTGGGCCACGAGCAGTACTTC.

The gene calls are TRBV11-2 and TRBJ2-7; the match to TRBD1 covers 8 bases. V lost 6 bases, J lost 2 bases, and 9 bases stayed unmatched. Germline CDR1 SGHAT, CDR2 FQNNGV. The CDR3 loop spans 15 amino acids. In DNA, the CDR3 is TGTGCCAGCAGAGAGCCGGGACAGGCAACCTACGAGCAGTACTTC. Amino acid sequence: CASREPGQATYEQYF. The full variable domain, completed using reference TRBV11-2 and TRBJ2-7, is EAGVAQSPRYKIIEKRQSVAFWCNPISGHATLYWYQQILGQGPKLLIQFQNNGVVDDSQLPKDRFSAERLKGVDSTLKIQPAKLEDSAVYLCASREPGQATYEQYFGPGTRLTVT.

The chain has TRBV7-9 and TRBJ1-1; D gene ambiguous. Trimming took off 4 bases at V and 4 bases at J, with 7 bases between the two ends. CDR1 is SEHNR and CDR2 is FQNEAQ in the germline V gene (reference sequence). This CDR3 has 12 residues. CDR3 residues: CASSSDFTEAFF. The DNA of the CDR3 is TGTGCCAGCAGCTCGGACTTCACTGAAGCTTTCTTT. The whole variable domain, filled in from reference TRBV7-9 and TRBJ1-1, reads DTGVSQNPRHKITKRGQNVTFRCDPISEHNRLYWYRQTLGQGPEFLTYFQNEAQLEKSRLLSDRFSAERPKGSFSTLEIQRTEQGDSAMYLCASSSDFTEAFFGQGTRLTVV.

The chain carries TRBV5-1 and TRBJ1-5; 9 bases agree with TRBD1. This CDR3 has 14 residues. In germline, CDR1 is SGHRS, CDR2 YFSETQ. V dropped 2 bases and J dropped 6; count of bases not matched to a gene: 3. In DNA form, the CDR3 reads TGCGCCAGCAGCTTCGGGACAGGGCTTCAGCCCCAGCATTTT. It encodes CASSFGTGLQPQHF. Variable domain in full (rest from reference TRBV5-1 and TRBJ1-5): KAGVTQTPRYLIKTRGQQVTLSCSPISGHRSVSWYQQTPGQGLQFLFEYFSETQRNKGNFPGRFSGRQFSNSRSEMNVSTLELGDSALYLCASSFGTGLQPQHFGDGTRLSIL.

This clone was counted once. The genes are TRBV6-5 and TRBJ2-7; a possible D gene is TRBD2 (5 bases). Trimming shortened V by 5 bases and J by 3 bases, and 14 bases separated the two germline ends. Per germline, CDR1 MNHEY and CDR2 SVGAGI. The length of the CDR3 is 14 residues. The CDR3 region is CASSINIGGYEQYF. CDR3 coding DNA: TGTGCCAGCAGTATTAATATCGGAGGCTACGAGCAGTACTTC.

V and J are TRBV7-9 and TRBJ2-3; 13 nucleotides line up with TRBD2. This CDR3 region has 16 residues. Trimming at V came to 2 bases and at J to 6 bases, leaving 5 bases not matched to a gene. Germline V gene data show CDR1 as SEHNR and CDR2 as FQNEAQ (reference sequence). CDR3 DNA: TGTGCCAGCAGCTTATTACTAGCGGGGGGGCCTGATACGCAGTATTTT. It specifies CASSLLLAGGPDTQYF.

V is TRBV19 and J is TRBJ2-2; 11 bases map to TRBD1. CDR1 and CDR2 (germline): LNHDA, SQIVND (reference sequence). The ends lost 7 bases at V and 0 bases at J; junction bases unmatched: 7. The CDR3 runs 17 residues. The CDR3 reads CASITGTGGSNTGELFF. DNA for the CDR3: TGTGCCAGTATCACCGGGACAGGGGGATCGAACACCGGGGAGCTGTTTTTT.

The chain has TRBV18 and TRBJ2-5; TRBD2 matches 10 bases. V gave up 0 bases and J gave up 5 bases; unmatched junction bases: 9. Germline assignment: CDR1 KGHSH and CDR2 LQKENI. This CDR3 region has 17 residues. The chain's CDR3 is CASSPPNQRGGWETQYF. The CDR3 DNA reads as TGTGCCAGCTCACCACCGAACCAGCGGGGGGGTTGGGAGACCCAGTACTTC.

The chain couples TRBV13 to TRBJ1-2, with D possibly matching TRBD1 (6 bases). Trimming pared 4 bases from V and 0 bases from J, leaving 24 bases between. The germline gives CDR1 PRHDT, CDR2 FYEKMQ (reference sequence). CDR3 length equals 19 residues. CDR3 residues: CASSSLLYHGQLANYGYTF. CDR3 DNA sequence: TGTGCCAGCAGCTCCCTATTATACCATGGACAGTTAGCTAACTATGGCTACACCTTC.

The chain recombines TRBV5-1 with TRBJ2-7, with 9 bases that match TRBD2. V shed 2 bases, J shed 10 bases, and the junction held 7 bases outside the gene matches. This CDR3 region has 13 residues. The germline gives CDR1 SGHRS, CDR2 YFSETQ. The CDR3 nucleotides are TGCGCCAGCAGCTTAGTGGTAGCGGGAGACCAGTACTTC. Translated: CASSLVVAGDQYF. The whole variable domain, filled in from reference TRBV5-1 and TRBJ2-7, reads KAGVTQTPRYLIKTRGQQVTLSCSPISGHRSVSWYQQTPGQGLQFLFEYFSETQRNKGNFPGRFSGRQFSNSRSEMNVSTLELGDSALYLCASSLVVAGDQYFGPGTRLTVT.

The chain has TRBV6-1 and TRBJ2-7, with a possible D match to TRBD2 (5 bases). The germline V and J ends were trimmed by 2 bases and 0 bases, with 17 bases remaining between them. The V gene's germline CDR1 is MNHNS and CDR2 SASEGT. The CDR3 is 17 residues long. The CDR3 nucleotides read TGTGCCAGCAGTGAATCCCTCCGGAGGCTGGGCTCCTACGAGCAGTACTTC. As protein: CASSESLRRLGSYEQYF.

The chain is built from TRBV5-4 and TRBJ2-7, with 9 bases lining up with TRBD1. CDR3 length equals 14 residues. V shed 4 bases and J 7 bases; nucleotides not matched to a gene: 9. Germline V gene lookup returns CDR1 SGHNT and CDR2 YYREEE (reference sequence). Here the CDR3 reads CASSPRQGVGEQYF. CDR3 sequence (DNA): TGTGCCAGCAGCCCTAGACAGGGGGTTGGTGAGCAGTACTTC.